Listed here are 24 T cell receptor beta chains from one sample, sequenced in a study of control samples from healthy donors and cancer patients. The protocol was immunoSEQ multiplex PCR, while the TCRdb copy is restricted to in-frame clones and leaves out a portion. Of fewer than 130,000 clones listed, approximately 87% are singletons. Sequenced sample: PBMCs. The receptors derive from a woman aged 55 to 70 with lung cancer.

V and J are TRBV11-3 and TRBJ2-3; TRBD1 matches 9 bases. V was clipped by 4 bases and J by 6 bases; unmatched bases: 14. Germline CDR1 SGHNT, CDR2 YENEEA. The CDR3 has 17 amino acids. In DNA form, the CDR3 reads TGTGCCAGCAGCTCGAAGGGACAGGGCCGGGTTGTGGATACGCAGTATTTT. Translating gives CASSSKGQGRVVDTQYF. Combining the CDR3 with reference TRBV11-3 and TRBJ2-3 gives the whole variable domain EAGVVQSPRYKIIEKKQPVAFWCNPISGHNTLYWYLQNLGQGPELLIRYENEEAVDDSQLPKDRFSAERLKGVDSTLKIQPAELGDSAVYLCASSSKGQGRVVDTQYFGPGTRLTVL.

The chain combines TRBV19 with TRBJ1-5, with D maybe TRBD1 (5 bases). The CDR3 length is 13 residues. Germline-derived CDR1 and CDR2 are LNHDA and SQIVND (reference sequence). Trimming pared 8 bases from V and 4 bases from J, leaving 12 bases between. CDR3 DNA sequence: TGTGCCAGTGGGGACGATTGGAATCAGCCCCAGCATTTT. Amino acids: CASGDDWNQPQHF.

V and J are TRBV2 and TRBJ2-7; 7 nucleotides line up with TRBD1. CDR3 length equals 14 residues. The ends lost 3 bases at V and 3 bases at J; junction bases unmatched: 5. In germline, CDR1 is SNHLY, CDR2 FYNNEI. This CDR3 is CASSEGRGNYEQYF. In DNA form, the CDR3 reads TGTGCCAGCAGTGAGGGCAGGGGGAACTACGAGCAGTACTTC.

V is TRBV20-1 and J is TRBJ2-1; 12 bases line up with TRBD2. Germline-derived CDR1 and CDR2 are DFQATT and SNEGSKA (reference sequence). The CDR3 spans 16 residues. V was pared by 3 bases and J by 10 bases, with 13 bases of the junction left unmatched. In DNA, the CDR3 is TGCAGTGCTAGTCTCCCTACTAGCGGGAGGCCTCTCGAGCAGTTCTTC. It codes for CSASLPTSGRPLEQFF.

There are a few counts of this clone. V gene TRBV12-3 or TRBV12-4 combines with J gene TRBJ2-1, with unresolved D. Trimming took off 5 bases at V and 2 bases at J, with 7 bases between the two ends. The CDR3 totals 13 residues. The CDR3 DNA follows: TGTGCCAGCAGTCCGACGGCCTACAATGAGCAGTTCTTC. This codes for CASSPTAYNEQFF.

The V call is TRBV5-1, the J call TRBJ2-6; 8 bases are a match to TRBD1. CDR3 length: 15 amino acids. Unmatched junction bases numbered 3, after V lost 3 bases and J lost 4 bases. Germline values: CDR1 SGHRS, CDR2 YFSETQ. The CDR3 DNA reads TGCGCCAGCAGCTCGACAGGGGACGGGGCCAACGTCCTGACTTTC. The encoded protein is CASSSTGDGANVLTF.

The chain combines TRBV30 with TRBJ1-1; D is undetermined. V lost 0 bases, J lost 4 bases, and 15 bases lay in between. Germline CDR1 is GTSNPN and CDR2 is SVGIG (reference sequence). The CDR3 is 15 amino acids. The DNA for the CDR3 is TGTGCCTGGAGTGTACTAATGGACCCTAGCACTGAAGCTTTCTTT. It specifies CAWSVLMDPSTEAFF. Full variable domain (remainder filled in from reference TRBV30 and TRBJ1-1): SQTIHQWPATLVQPVGSPLSLECTVEGTSNPNLYWYRQAAGRGLQLLFYSVGIGQISSEVPQNLSASRPQDRQFILSSKKLLLSDSGFYLCAWSVLMDPSTEAFFGQGTRLTVV.

This clone was counted between two and nine times. The V and J genes are TRBV30 and TRBJ1-1, with TRBD1 matching 8 bases. This CDR3 region has 14 residues. In germline, CDR1 is GTSNPN, CDR2 SVGIG (reference sequence). V shed 2 bases and J 1 base; nucleotides not matched to a gene: 3. In nucleotides, the CDR3 is TGTGCCTGGAGTATAGGACAGGGGAACACTGAAGCTTTCTTT. Translated: CAWSIGQGNTEAFF. The full variable domain, completed using reference TRBV30 and TRBJ1-1, is SQTIHQWPATLVQPVGSPLSLECTVEGTSNPNLYWYRQAAGRGLQLLFYSVGIGQISSEVPQNLSASRPQDRQFILSSKKLLLSDSGFYLCAWSIGQGNTEAFFGQGTRLTVV.

The chain links TRBV19 to TRBJ1-2; D may be TRBD1 (5 bases). There are 15 residues in the CDR3. The V end lost 4 bases, the J end lost 2 bases, and 14 bases lay between the germline ends. The germline gives CDR1 LNHDA, CDR2 SQIVND (reference sequence). The CDR3: CASSKEAGPNYGYTF. In DNA, the CDR3 is TGTGCCAGTAGTAAAGAGGCAGGGCCGAACTATGGCTACACCTTC.

The chain recombines TRBV18 with TRBJ1-1, with a tentative D call TRBD1 (6 bases). The CDR3 length is 14 residues. Trimming left V 6 bases short and J 3 bases short, with 14 bases between. The germline V gene has CDR1 KGHSH and CDR2 LQKENI. CDR3 amino acids: CASSPGHIDTEAFF. In DNA, the CDR3 is TGTGCCAGCTCTCCGGGACATATAGACACTGAAGCTTTCTTT.

The V call is TRBV21-1, the J call TRBJ1-1; the table gives TRBD1 as D, unverified against the DNA. TRBV21-1 is reported as a pseudogene. The CDR3 spans 14 residues. CDR3 in amino acids: CASEGARREQKAFF. The CDR3 region has the DNA TGTGCCAGCGAGGGGGCCAGGAGAGAACAAAAAGCTTTCTTT.

In the case of this clone: This sample includes further DNA sequences coding for the same CDR3. This chain joins TRBV6-5 and TRBJ1-5; D unclear. Trimming took 8 bases from V and 0 from J, leaving 5 bases between them. Germline CDR1 and CDR2: MNHEY and SVGAGI. This CDR3 has 12 residues. CDR3: CASAVSNQPQHF. The DNA of the CDR3 is TGTGCCAGCGCAGTTAGCAATCAGCCCCAGCATTTT.

CDR3 bases: TGTGCCAGCAGCTTAGCCACAGCTAACTATGGCTACACCTTC. The encoded protein is CASSLATANYGYTF. V gene TRBV7-2 combines with J gene TRBJ1-2, with unresolved D. Germline V CDR1 and CDR2: SGHTA, FQGNSA. V lost 0 bases, J lost 0 bases, and 5 bases lay in between. The CDR3 runs to 14 residues. Variable domain in full (rest from reference TRBV7-2 and TRBJ1-2): GAGVSQSPSNKVTEKGKDVELRCDPISGHTALYWYRQSLGQGLEFLIYFQGNSAPDKSGLPSDRFSAERTGGSVSTLTIQRTQQEDSAVYLCASSLATANYGYTFGSGTRLTVV.

The chain carries TRBV4-3 and TRBJ2-7; the D is unclear. V lost 5 bases and J 4 bases, leaving 12 bases between the germline ends. The CDR3 is made up of 13 amino acids. Germline V gives CDR1 LGHNA, CDR2 YSLEER. CDR3 sequence (DNA): TGCGCCAGCAGCTATGAGAAGAGTTACGAGCAGTACTTC. This codes for CASSYEKSYEQYF.

The rearrangement joins TRBV12-5 to TRBJ2-3; a weak D match, TRBD1 (5 bases). V was clipped by 0 bases and J by 3 bases, with 10 bases between them. Germline CDR1 is LGHNT and CDR2 is FRNRAP. The CDR3 extends over 15 amino acids. DNA of the CDR3: TGTGCTAGTGGTTTGGTACTTGGGGCTACAGATACGCAGTATTTT. Amino acid sequence: CASGLVLGATDTQYF.

The rearrangement uses TRBV4-2 and TRBJ2-1; TRBD2 matches at 14 bases. V lost 3 bases to trimming and J lost 7 bases; unmatched junction nucleotides: 8. The CDR3 consists of 17 residues. Germline CDR1 reads LGHNA; CDR2 reads YNFKEQ. In DNA, the CDR3 is TGTGCCAGCAGCCATTTCGCGGGACTAGCGGGGGTGAATGAGCAGTTCTTC. It specifies CASSHFAGLAGVNEQFF.

V usage is TRBV9 and J usage is TRBJ2-5, with D uncertain. The CDR3 contains 14 residues. In germline, CDR1 is SGDLS, CDR2 YYNGEE. Trimming left V 3 bases short and J 0 bases short, with 9 bases between. CDR3: CASSDQGYQETQYF. In DNA form, the CDR3 reads TGTGCCAGCAGCGACCAAGGGTACCAAGAGACCCAGTACTTC. The full variable domain, its missing parts supplied by reference TRBV9 and TRBJ2-5, is DSGVTQTPKHLITATGQRVTLRCSPRSGDLSVYWYQQSLDQGLQFLIQYYNGEERAKGNILERFSAQQFPDLHSELNLSSLELGDSALYFCASSDQGYQETQYFGPGTRLLVL.

The chain combines TRBV2 with TRBJ1-2; 9 bases fit TRBD1. Germline values: CDR1 SNHLY, CDR2 FYNNEI. V dropped 1 base and J dropped 6; count of bases not matched to a gene: 12. The CDR3 extends over 17 amino acids. CDR3 sequence (DNA): TGTGCCAGCAGTGAAGTTTTATTAGTGGGACAGGGTAATGGCTACACCTTC. Encoded protein: CASSEVLLVGQGNGYTF.

This clone was seen a single time. J is TRBJ1-1 and V is TRBV3-1 (or the pseudogene TRBV3-2); D gene uncertain. Germline V gene sequence: CDR1 LGHDT, CDR2 YNNKEL (reference sequence). This CDR3 is built from 13 residues. Trimming left V 0 bases short and J 5 bases short, with 7 bases between. CDR3 DNA sequence: TGTGCCAGCAGCCAAGAGGGGTTTACTGAAGCTTTCTTT. This translates into CASSQEGFTEAFF.

The CDR3 sequence is CASSLGAGHPYEQYF. CDR3 sequence (DNA): TGTGCCAGCAGCTTAGGTGCTGGGCACCCCTACGAGCAGTACTTC. This chain connects TRBV7-3 to TRBJ2-7; D remains unclear. Germline lookup yields CDR1 SGHTA and CDR2 FQGTGA. The CDR3 has 15 residues. The germline V and J ends were trimmed by 2 bases and 2 bases, with 13 bases remaining between them. Full variable domain (remainder filled in from reference TRBV7-3 and TRBJ2-7): GAGVSQTPSNKVTEKGKYVELRCDPISGHTALYWYRQSLGQGPEFLIYFQGTGAADDSGLPNDRFFAVRPEGSVSTLKIQRTERGDSAVYLCASSLGAGHPYEQYFGPGTRLTVT.

The chain recombines TRBV19 with TRBJ1-6; D call uncertain. V was trimmed by 1 base and J by 5 bases, leaving 9 bases between them. Germline V gene sequence: CDR1 LNHDA, CDR2 SQIVND (reference sequence). The CDR3 is made up of 15 amino acids. CDR3 bases: TGTGCCAGTAGTATAGGACCGACAAATAATTCACCCCTCCACTTT. It codes for CASSIGPTNNSPLHF.

The chain is built from TRBV6-2 or TRBV6-3 and TRBJ2-7; unclear D gene. Germline assignment: CDR1 MNHEY and CDR2 SVGEGT. Trimming shortened V by 0 bases and J by 6 bases, and 9 bases separated the two germline ends. The CDR3 has 13 residues. CDR3 nucleotide sequence: TGTGCCAGCAGTTACTCGCTCCTAGGCGAGCAGTACTTC. It is translated as CASSYSLLGEQYF.

This chain joins TRBV7-9 and TRBJ1-1; TRBD1 agrees at 7 bases. V was pared by 2 bases and J by 5 bases, with 5 bases of the junction left unmatched. The CDR3 sequence is 14 residues long. Germline values: CDR1 SEHNR, CDR2 FQNEAQ (reference sequence). CDR3 loop: CASSLIRGETEAFF. CDR3 DNA: TGTGCCAGCAGCTTAATCAGGGGGGAGACTGAAGCTTTCTTT.

The rearrangement links TRBV6-6 to TRBJ2-1; 8 bases map to TRBD2. The CDR3 totals 14 residues. From germline, CDR1 is MNHNY and CDR2 SVGAGI (reference sequence). The trim removed 7 bases at V and 2 bases at J, leaving 4 bases unmatched. The CDR3 loop reads CASTSGGAYNEQFF. The CDR3 coding sequence is TGTGCCAGCACCTCGGGGGGGGCCTACAATGAGCAGTTCTTC.